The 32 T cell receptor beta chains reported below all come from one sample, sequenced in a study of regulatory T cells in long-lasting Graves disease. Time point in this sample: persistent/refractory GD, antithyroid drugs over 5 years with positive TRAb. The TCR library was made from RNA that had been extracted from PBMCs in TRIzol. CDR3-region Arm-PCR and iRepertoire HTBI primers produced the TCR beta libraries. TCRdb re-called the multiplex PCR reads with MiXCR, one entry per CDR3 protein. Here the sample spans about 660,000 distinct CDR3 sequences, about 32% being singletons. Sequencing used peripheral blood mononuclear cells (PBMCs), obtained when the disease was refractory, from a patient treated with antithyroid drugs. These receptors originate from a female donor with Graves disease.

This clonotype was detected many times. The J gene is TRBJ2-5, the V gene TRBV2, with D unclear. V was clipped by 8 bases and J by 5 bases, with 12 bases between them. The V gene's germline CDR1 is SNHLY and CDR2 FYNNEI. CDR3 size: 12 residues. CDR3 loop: CASWTGRETQYF. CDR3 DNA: TGTGCCAGCTGGACGGGTCGGGAGACCCAGTACTTC.

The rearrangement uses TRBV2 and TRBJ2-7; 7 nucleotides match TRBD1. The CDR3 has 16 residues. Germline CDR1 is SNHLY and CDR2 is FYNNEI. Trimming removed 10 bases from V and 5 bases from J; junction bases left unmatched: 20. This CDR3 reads CAIPRVQGIEGDEQYF. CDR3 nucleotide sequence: TGTGCCATCCCCCGCGTACAGGGGATCGAAGGTGACGAGCAGTACTTC.

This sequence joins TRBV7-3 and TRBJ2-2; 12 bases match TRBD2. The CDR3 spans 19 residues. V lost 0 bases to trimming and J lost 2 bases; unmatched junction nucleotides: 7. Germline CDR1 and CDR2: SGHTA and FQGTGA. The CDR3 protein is CASSLTVLAGGTNTGELFF. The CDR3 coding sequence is TGTGCCAGCAGCTTAACCGTACTAGCGGGAGGCACAAACACCGGGGAGCTGTTTTTT.

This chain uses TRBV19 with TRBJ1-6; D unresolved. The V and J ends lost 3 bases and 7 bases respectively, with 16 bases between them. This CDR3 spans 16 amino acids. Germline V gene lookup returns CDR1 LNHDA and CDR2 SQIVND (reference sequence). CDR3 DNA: TGTGCCAGTAGTATGGATATATCGGGAGGCAATTCACCCCTCCACTTT. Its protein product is CASSMDISGGNSPLHF. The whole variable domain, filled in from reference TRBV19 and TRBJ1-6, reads DGGITQSPKYLFRKEGQNVTLSCEQNLNHDAMYWYRQDPGQGLRLIYYSQIVNDFQKGDIAEGYSVSREKKESFPLTVTSAQKNPTAFYLCASSMDISGGNSPLHFGNGTRLTVT.

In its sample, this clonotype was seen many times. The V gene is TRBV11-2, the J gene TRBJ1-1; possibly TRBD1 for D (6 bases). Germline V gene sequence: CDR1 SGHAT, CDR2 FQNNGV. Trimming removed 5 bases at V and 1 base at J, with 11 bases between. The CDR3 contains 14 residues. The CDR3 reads CASSTKTGNTEAFF. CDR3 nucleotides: TGTGCCAGCAGCACGAAGACAGGGAACACTGAAGCTTTCTTT.

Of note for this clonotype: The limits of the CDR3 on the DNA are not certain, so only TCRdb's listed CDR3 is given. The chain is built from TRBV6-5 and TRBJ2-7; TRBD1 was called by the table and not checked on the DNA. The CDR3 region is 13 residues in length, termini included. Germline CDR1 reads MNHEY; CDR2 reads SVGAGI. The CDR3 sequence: CASSSSTGAEQYF.

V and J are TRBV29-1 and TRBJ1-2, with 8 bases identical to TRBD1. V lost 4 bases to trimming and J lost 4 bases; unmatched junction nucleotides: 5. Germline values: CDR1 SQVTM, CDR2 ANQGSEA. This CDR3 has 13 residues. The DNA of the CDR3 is TGCAGCGTTGCTAACAGGGGGTCCTATGGCTACACCTTC. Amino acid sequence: CSVANRGSYGYTF.

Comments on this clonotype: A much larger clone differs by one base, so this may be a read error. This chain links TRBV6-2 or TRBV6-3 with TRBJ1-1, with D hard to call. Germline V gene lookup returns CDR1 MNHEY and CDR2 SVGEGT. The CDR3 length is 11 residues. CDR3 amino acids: CASRTNAEAFF. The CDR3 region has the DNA TGTGCCAGCAGGACGAACGCTGAAGCTTTCTTT.

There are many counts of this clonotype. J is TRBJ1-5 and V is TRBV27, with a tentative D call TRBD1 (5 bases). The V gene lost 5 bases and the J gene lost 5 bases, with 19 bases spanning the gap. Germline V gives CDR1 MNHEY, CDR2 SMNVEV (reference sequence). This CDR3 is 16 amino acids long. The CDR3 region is CASSPPGRDPHQPQHF. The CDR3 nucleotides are TGTGCCAGCAGTCCCCCGGGCAGGGATCCCCATCAGCCCCAGCATTTT.

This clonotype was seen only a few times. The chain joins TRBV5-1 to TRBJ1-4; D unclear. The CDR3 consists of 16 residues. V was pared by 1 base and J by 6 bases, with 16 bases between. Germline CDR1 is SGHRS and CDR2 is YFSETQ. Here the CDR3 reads CASSLSGQLRDEKLFF. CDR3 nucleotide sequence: TGCGCCAGCAGCTTGAGCGGTCAGCTTCGGGATGAAAAACTGTTTTTT.

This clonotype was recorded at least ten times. The CDR3 sequence: CSAAGAAGSNQPQHF. The CDR3 nucleotides are TGCAGCGCCGCGGGGGCAGCTGGGAGCAATCAGCCCCAGCATTTT. The chain couples TRBV29-1 to TRBJ1-5, with a possible D match to TRBD1 (6 bases). Looked up from germline, CDR1 is SQVTM and CDR2 is ANQGSEA. V gave up 7 bases and J gave up 1 base, with 17 bases separating them. The CDR3 loop spans 15 amino acids.

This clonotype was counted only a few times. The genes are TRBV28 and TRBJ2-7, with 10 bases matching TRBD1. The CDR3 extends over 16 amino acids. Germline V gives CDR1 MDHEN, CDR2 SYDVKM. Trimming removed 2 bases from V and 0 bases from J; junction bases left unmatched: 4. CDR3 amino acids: CASSLGTGASSYEQYF. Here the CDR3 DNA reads TGTGCCAGCAGTTTAGGGACAGGGGCGAGCTCCTACGAGCAGTACTTC.

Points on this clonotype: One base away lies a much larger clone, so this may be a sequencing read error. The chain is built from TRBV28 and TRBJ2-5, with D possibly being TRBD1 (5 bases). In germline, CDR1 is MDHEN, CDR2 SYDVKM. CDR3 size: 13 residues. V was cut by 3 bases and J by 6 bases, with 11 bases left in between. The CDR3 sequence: CASSFLGQKTQYF. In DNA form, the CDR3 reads TGTGCCAGCAGTTTCTTGGGGCAGAAGACCCAGTACTTC.

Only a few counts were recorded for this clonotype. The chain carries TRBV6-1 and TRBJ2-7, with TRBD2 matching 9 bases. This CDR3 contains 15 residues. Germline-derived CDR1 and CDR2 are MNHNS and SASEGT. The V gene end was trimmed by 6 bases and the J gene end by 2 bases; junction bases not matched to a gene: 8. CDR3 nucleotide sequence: TGTGCCAGCAGGTTAGCGGGAGCACAAGCCTACGAGCAGTACTTC. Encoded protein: CASRLAGAQAYEQYF.

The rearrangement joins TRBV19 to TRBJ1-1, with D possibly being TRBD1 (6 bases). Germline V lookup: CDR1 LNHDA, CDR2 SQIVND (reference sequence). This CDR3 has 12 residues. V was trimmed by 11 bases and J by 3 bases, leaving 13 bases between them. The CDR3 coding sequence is TGTGCCTCCCAGCAGGGGTACACTGAAGCTTTCTTT. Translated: CASQQGYTEAFF.

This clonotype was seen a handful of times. CDR3 sequence: CASSIGLAGGETQYF. CDR3 DNA: TGTGCCAGTAGTATAGGCCTAGCGGGTGGGGAGACCCAGTACTTC. The rearrangement links TRBV19 to TRBJ2-5; 8 positions match TRBD2. Unmatched junction bases numbered 6, after V lost 1 base and J lost 5 bases. CDR1 LNHDA and CDR2 SQIVND come from the germline V gene (reference sequence). The CDR3 is made up of 15 amino acids. The full variable domain, its missing parts supplied by reference TRBV19 and TRBJ2-5, is DGGITQSPKYLFRKEGQNVTLSCEQNLNHDAMYWYRQDPGQGLRLIYYSQIVNDFQKGDIAEGYSVSREKKESFPLTVTSAQKNPTAFYLCASSIGLAGGETQYFGPGTRLLVL.

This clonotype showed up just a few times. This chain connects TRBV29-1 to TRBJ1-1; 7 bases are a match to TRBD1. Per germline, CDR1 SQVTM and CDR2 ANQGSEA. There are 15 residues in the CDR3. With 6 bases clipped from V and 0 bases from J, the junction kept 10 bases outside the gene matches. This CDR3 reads CSVSGTEFMNTEAFF. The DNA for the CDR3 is TGCAGCGTCTCCGGGACAGAGTTCATGAACACTGAAGCTTTCTTT.

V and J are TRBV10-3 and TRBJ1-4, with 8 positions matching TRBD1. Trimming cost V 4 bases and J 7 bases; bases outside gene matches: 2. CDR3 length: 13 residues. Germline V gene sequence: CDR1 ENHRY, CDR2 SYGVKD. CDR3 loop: CAISADRAEKLFF. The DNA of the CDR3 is TGTGCCATCAGTGCGGACAGGGCTGAAAAACTGTTTTTT.

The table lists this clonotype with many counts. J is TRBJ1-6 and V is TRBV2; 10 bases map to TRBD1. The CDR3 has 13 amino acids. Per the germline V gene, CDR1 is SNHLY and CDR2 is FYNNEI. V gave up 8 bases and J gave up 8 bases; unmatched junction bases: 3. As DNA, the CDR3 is TGTGCCAGCGGCGGGACAGGGGATTCACCCCTCCACTTT. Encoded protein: CASGGTGDSPLHF.

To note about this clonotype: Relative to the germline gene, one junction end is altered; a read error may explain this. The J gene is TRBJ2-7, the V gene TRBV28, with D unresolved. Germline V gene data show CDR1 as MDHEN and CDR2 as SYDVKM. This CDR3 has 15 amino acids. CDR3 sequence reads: CACSLIGGYSYEQYF. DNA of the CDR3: TGTGCCTGCAGTTTAATCGGCGGTTACTCCTACGAGCAGTACTTC.

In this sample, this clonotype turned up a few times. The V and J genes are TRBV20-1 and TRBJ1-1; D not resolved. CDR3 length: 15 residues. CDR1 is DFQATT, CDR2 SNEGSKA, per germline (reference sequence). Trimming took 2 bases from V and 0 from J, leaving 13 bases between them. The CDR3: CSARIPDRMNTEAFF. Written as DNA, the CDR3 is TGCAGTGCTAGAATCCCAGATAGGATGAACACTGAAGCTTTCTTT.

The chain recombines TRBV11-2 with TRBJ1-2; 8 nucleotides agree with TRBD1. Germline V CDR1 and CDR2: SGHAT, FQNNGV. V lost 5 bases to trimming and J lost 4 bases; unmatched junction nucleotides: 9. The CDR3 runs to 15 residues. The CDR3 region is CASSETGVVSYGYTF. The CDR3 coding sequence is TGTGCCAGCAGCGAGACAGGGGTTGTTAGCTATGGCTACACCTTC.

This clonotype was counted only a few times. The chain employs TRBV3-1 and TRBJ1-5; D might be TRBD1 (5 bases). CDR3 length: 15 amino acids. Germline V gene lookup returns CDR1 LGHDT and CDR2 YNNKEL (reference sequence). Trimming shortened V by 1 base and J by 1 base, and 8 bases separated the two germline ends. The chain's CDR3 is CASSQGGASNQPQHF. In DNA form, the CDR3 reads TGTGCCAGCAGCCAAGGTGGGGCGAGCAATCAGCCCCAGCATTTT.

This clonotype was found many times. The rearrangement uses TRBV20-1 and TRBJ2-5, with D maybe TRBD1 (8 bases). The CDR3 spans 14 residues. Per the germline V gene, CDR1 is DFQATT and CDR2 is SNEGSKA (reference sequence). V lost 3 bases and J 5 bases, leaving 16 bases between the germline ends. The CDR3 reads CSARAGQGGETQYF. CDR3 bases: TGCAGTGCTAGGGCTGGACAGGGAGGGGAGACCCAGTACTTC.

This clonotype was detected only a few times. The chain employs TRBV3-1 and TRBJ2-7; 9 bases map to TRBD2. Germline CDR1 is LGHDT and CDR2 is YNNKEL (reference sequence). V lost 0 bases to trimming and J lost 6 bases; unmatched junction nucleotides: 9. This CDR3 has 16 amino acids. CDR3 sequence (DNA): TGTGCCAGCAGCCAAGATCGTCGGCGGGAGGGGTCCGAGCAGTACTTC. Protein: CASSQDRRREGSEQYF.

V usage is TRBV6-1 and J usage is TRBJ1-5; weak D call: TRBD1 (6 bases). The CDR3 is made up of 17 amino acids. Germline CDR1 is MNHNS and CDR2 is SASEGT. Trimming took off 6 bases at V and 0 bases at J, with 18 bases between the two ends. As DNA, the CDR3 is TGTGCCAGCAGCTTTCTCCAGGGGCAGAATAGCAATCAGCCCCAGCATTTT. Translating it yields CASSFLQGQNSNQPQHF.

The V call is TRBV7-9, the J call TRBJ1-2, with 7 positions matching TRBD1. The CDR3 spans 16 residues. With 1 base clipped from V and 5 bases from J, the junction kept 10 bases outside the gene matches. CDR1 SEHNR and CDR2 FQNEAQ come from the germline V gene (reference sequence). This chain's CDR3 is CASSLDGTAVDYGYTF. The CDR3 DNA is TGTGCCAGCAGCTTAGATGGGACAGCGGTTGATTATGGCTACACCTTC.

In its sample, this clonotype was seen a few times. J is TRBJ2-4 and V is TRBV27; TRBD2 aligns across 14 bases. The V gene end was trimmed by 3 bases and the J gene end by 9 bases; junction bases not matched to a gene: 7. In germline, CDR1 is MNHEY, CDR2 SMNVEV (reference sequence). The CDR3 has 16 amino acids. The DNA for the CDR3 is TGTGCCAGCAGTTTCGGACTAGCGGGAGGAGGTAGCATTCAGTACTTC. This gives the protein CASSFGLAGGGSIQYF.

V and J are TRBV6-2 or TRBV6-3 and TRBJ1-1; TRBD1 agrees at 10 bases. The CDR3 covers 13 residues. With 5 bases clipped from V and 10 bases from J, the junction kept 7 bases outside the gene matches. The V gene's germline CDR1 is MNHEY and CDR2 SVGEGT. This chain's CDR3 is CASSPGQGERAFF. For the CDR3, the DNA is TGTGCCAGCAGTCCCGGACAGGGGGAGCGAGCTTTCTTT.

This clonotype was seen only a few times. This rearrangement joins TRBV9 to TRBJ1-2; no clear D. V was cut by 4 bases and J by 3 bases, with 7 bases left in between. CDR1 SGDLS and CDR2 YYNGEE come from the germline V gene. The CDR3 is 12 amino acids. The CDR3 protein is CASSSYHYGYTF. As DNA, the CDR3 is TGTGCCAGCAGCTCTTATCACTATGGCTACACCTTC. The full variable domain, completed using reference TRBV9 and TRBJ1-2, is DSGVTQTPKHLITATGQRVTLRCSPRSGDLSVYWYQQSLDQGLQFLIQYYNGEERAKGNILERFSAQQFPDLHSELNLSSLELGDSALYFCASSSYHYGYTFGSGTRLTVV.

CDR3 sequence (DNA): TGCAGCGTTGAAGGACAGGGTGAAAAACTGTTTTTT. As protein: CSVEGQGEKLFF. The genes are TRBV29-1 and TRBJ1-4, with 7 positions matching TRBD1. Germline V CDR1 and CDR2: SQVTM, ANQGSEA. Germline trimming cut 1 base from V and 7 bases from J; bases unmatched to any gene: 0. The CDR3 is made up of 12 amino acids.

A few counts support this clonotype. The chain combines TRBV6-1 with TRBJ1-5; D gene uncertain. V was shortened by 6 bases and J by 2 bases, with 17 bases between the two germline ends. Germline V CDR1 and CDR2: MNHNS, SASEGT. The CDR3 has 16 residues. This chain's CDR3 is CASSPPRTRGNQPQHF. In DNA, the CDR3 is TGTGCCAGCAGCCCCCCTAGGACGCGAGGCAATCAGCCCCAGCATTTT.